This T cell receptor (beta chain) comes out of a study of circulating and synovial CD4+ cells in juvenile arthritis (dated by TCRdb to the mid-2010s). About the study as a whole: TCRbeta CDR3 repertoires of circulating HLA-DR+ CD4 T cells, bulk blood CD4 T cells and synovial CD4 T cells were compared within each patient. Repertoire sequencing was performed with the aim of confirming enrichment of synovial clonotypes in a circulating synovial-like CD4 T cell subset. The investigation overall reported the following: Because CPL samples and bulk blood CD4 samples differed in T cell genome counts by at least an order of magnitude, sample-size effects were addressed. Because overlap with synovium was found to increase with sequencing depth, the full repertoire overlap was likely underestimated by the measured shared-clonotype fractions. Circulating pathogenic-like lymphocytes clustered together with synovial T cells and shared a substantially larger fraction of CDR3 sequences with synovium than bulk blood did. Synovial and circulating pathogenic-like lymphocyte repertoires were less diverse than bulk blood CD4 repertoires, and some CPL samples were as oligoclonal as synovium. Traditional Vbeta family usage analysis did not detect the difference between circulating pathogenic-like lymphocytes and bulk blood T cells.

A remark on this clone: The target of this receptor is not known. Compared with germline, one end of the junction differs, possibly owing to a read error.

Spanning cysteine to phenylalanine, the CDR3 consists of 9 amino acids. Of all the DNA, just the CDR3 is kept, 27 bases in frame from base 1. According to the germline V gene (reference sequence), CDR1 reads SEHNR and CDR2 reads FQNEAQ. Donors of the sequenced samples were patients with active juvenile idiopathic arthritis. Cells were sorted immediately after thawing, with dead cells excluded using Live/Dead Fixable Near-IR Stain. Libraries were made using the immunoSEQ multiplex PCR assay. TCRbeta CDR3 sequencing was performed as a commercial service by an external provider. Per the source publication's procedure: Productive nucleotide sequences and amino acid sequences obtained through in silico translation were used in the analyses. Diversity was measured as Renyi entropy over a range of alpha values, and the median of 200 repeated subsamples was taken to equalise sample size. The distance between each pair of repertoires was calculated as one minus the Chao-modified Jaccard index, which corrects for under-sampling, and this distance was used for clustering. Frequency-weighted overlap with synovial clonotypes was computed at 200 sample sizes with 200 draws without replacement at each size, and the value at the size of the smaller sample was reported. This immuneACCESS table, as held by TCRdb, lists in-frame sequences with V and J called but not all clones. Of the missing ones, under half trace to an unresolved V gene in checked studies; the others have no known cause. V, J and clone size reflect that table, while D and trimming were determined from the DNA. Present in this sample are about 32,000 clones, around 93% of which were seen just once. The top ten constitute approximately 2.9% of the sample.

Rearrangement joined TRBV7-9 to TRBJ2-1, with TRBD1 tentatively as D gene (6 bases match). The receptor was derived from a human donor with juvenile idiopathic arthritis. The specimen was CD4+ T cells from blood. The CDR3 loop reads CASSQAGVF. The nucleotides read TGTGCCAGCAGCCAAGCAGGGGTCTTC.